These 18 T cell receptor beta chains were sequenced from one sample in a study of tumor-infiltrating lymphocytes in primary liver carcinoma (dated by TCRdb to about 2017). TCRdb names Illumina HiSeq 2500 as the instrument used. A constant-region primer and ProtoScript II reverse transcriptase were used to reverse-transcribe TCRbeta-specific cDNA from around 480 ng total RNA. Three nested multiplex PCR rounds, following a slightly modified ARM-PCR procedure, were used to build the TCRbeta libraries. Each of the first two PCR rounds ran for approximately 10 cycles using multiplex TRBV1-TRBV30 forward primers together with a Cbeta reverse primer. The raw public data were reprocessed by TCRdb itself: fastp quality trimming at Q25, MiXCR clonotype calling, in-frame beta chains only. When rows share a CDR3 protein, they turn into one entry using the most common DNA and genes. The sample profile shows 100,000 or so distinct CDR3 sequences; 69% of them were found once. Clones ranked in the top ten supply 9.5% of the sample.

Total RNA and DNA were co-extracted without cell sorting from roughly 20-30 mg of bulk tissue using the AllPrep DNA/RNA mini kit. The sample comprised liver tumor tissue from sampling region 5. The cell subset or site label, read with the paper, signifies: tumor region T5, tumor centre. The receptors originated from an older woman with primary liver carcinoma and hepatitis B virus infection.

Details on this clonotype: One junction end disagrees with the germline gene, perhaps due to a read error. The DNA of the CDR3 is TGTGCCAGCAGCGTGGGACTAGCGGGGGCCGCGAACACCGGTGAGCTGCTTTTT. Translated, it gives CASSVGLAGAANTGELLF. This chain links TRBV5-4 with TRBJ2-2; 14 positions agree with TRBD2. Germline loops: CDR1 SGHNT, CDR2 YYREEE (reference sequence). CDR3 length: 18 amino acids. Drawing the rest from reference TRBV5-4 and TRBJ2-2, the complete variable domain is ETGVTQSPTHLIKTRGQQVTLRCSSQSGHNTVSWYQQALGQGPQFIFQYYREEENGRGNFPPRFSGLQFPNYSSELNVNALELDDSALYLCASSVGLAGAANTGELLFGEGSRLTVL.

About this clonotype: One end of the junction does not line up with germline, which may come from a read error. The rearrangement links TRBV11-3 to TRBJ2-7; D may be TRBD1 (5 bases). The CDR3 has 15 amino acids. CDR1 is SGHNT, CDR2 YENEEA, per germline. CDR3 residues: CTSSFAQGLINRQYF. DNA for the CDR3: TGTACCAGCAGTTTTGCCCAGGGCCTTATCAACAGGCAGTACTTC.

The sample holds many counts of this clonotype. The chain is built from TRBV12-3 or TRBV12-4 and TRBJ2-2, with D perhaps TRBD1 or TRBD2 (5 bases each). V lost 7 bases and J lost 3, with 12 bases in between. The CDR3 loop spans 14 amino acids. Here the CDR3 DNA reads TGTGCCAGCATTTTGACGGGACACACCGGGGAGCTGTTTTTT. Translating gives CASILTGHTGELFF.

This clonotype was seen at least ten times. The V call is TRBV6-2 or TRBV6-3, the J call TRBJ2-7, with TRBD2 identical over 8 bases. J lost 0 bases, V lost 6 bases, and 10 bases had no gene match. Germline loops: CDR1 MNHEY, CDR2 SVGEGT. This CDR3 is 16 amino acids long. CDR3 bases: TGTGCCAGCAGGACCCCCGGCGGGGGGTTCTCCTACGAGCAGTACTTC. Encoded protein: CASRTPGGGFSYEQYF.

Details on this clonotype: A read error may explain this, as a much larger clone is one base away. A read error is likely, as this CDR3 ends without the conserved phenylalanine or tryptophan. CDR3 sequence (DNA): TGTGCCAGCAGCTTGGTCAGCAATATTGACACAGATACGCAGTATTAT. Protein: CASSLVSNIDTDTQYY. This chain uses TRBV5-4 with TRBJ2-3; D not resolved. The CDR3 has 16 residues. CDR1 is SGHNT and CDR2 is YYREEE in the germline V gene (reference sequence). Trimming removed 0 bases from V and 2 bases from J, with 13 bases in between.

The chain is built from TRBV5-6 and TRBJ2-7, with TRBD1 matching over 10 bases. Unmatched junction bases numbered 10, after V lost 1 base and J lost 9 bases. The CDR3 sequence is 15 residues long. Per the germline V gene, CDR1 is SGHDT and CDR2 is YYEEEE. The CDR3 bases are TGTGCCAGCAGCTTGAGGGGCGCGGGACAGGGGAGGCAGTACTTC. Its protein product is CASSLRGAGQGRQYF.

As to this clonotype: One end of the junction fails to match germline, which may point to a read error. The rearrangement joins TRBV7-6 to TRBJ2-1; 9 positions match TRBD2. This CDR3 comprises 16 residues. CDR1 is SGHVS, CDR2 FNYEAQ, per germline. DNA for the CDR3: TGTGTCAGCAGCCGTGCGGGGACTAGCTGTGACAATGAGCAGTTCTTC. It translates to CVSSRAGTSCDNEQFF.

This chain connects TRBV11-3 to TRBJ2-5; D remains ambiguous. CDR3 length: 16 amino acids. From germline, CDR1 is SGHNT and CDR2 YENEEA. Trimming removed 7 bases at V and 4 bases at J, with 22 bases between. The CDR3 nucleotides are TGTGCCAGCAACCCCGGATTAGGCCCTTCTGGAGAGACCCAGTACTTC. The encoded protein is CASNPGLGPSGETQYF.

This clonotype was counted between two and nine times. With a much larger clone just one base away, this may be a read error. The J gene is TRBJ2-5, the V gene TRBV28; 7 bases are shared with TRBD1. Germline loops: CDR1 MDHEN, CDR2 SYDVKM. The CDR3 runs to 13 residues. This CDR3 is CAGSRDSQETQYF. As DNA, the CDR3 is TGTGCCGGCAGTAGGGACAGCCAAGAGACCCAGTACTTC.

V gene TRBV5-4 combines with J gene TRBJ2-7; D is uncertain. Germline V CDR1 and CDR2: SGHNT, YYREEE (reference sequence). This CDR3 spans 14 amino acids. Trimming cost V 0 bases and J 4 bases, with 11 bases left between them. The CDR3 region is CASSLGAVGYEQYF. CDR3 coding DNA: TGTGCCAGCAGCTTGGGGGCAGTGGGATACGAGCAGTACTTC.

With regard to this clonotype: The CDR3 end shows no conserved phenylalanine or tryptophan, and so a read error is likely. The V call is TRBV4-1, the J call TRBJ2-6; D gene ambiguous. The CDR3 has 17 amino acids. CDR1 is MGHRA, CDR2 YSYEKL, per germline. CDR3 bases: TGCACCATCAGCCAAGAGTCACAAGGCTCTGGGGCCAACGTCCTGACTTTA. Translated, it gives CTISQESQGSGANVLTL.

The count of this clonotype is one. The junction departs from germline at one end; a sequencing error may be responsible. This chain links TRBV6-6 with TRBJ2-2; TRBD2 aligns across 8 bases. Germline V gene sequence: CDR1 MNHNY, CDR2 SVGAGI (reference sequence). The CDR3 sequence is 16 residues long. CDR3 sequence (DNA): TGTGCCAGCAGTTACCCAGCGGGAGAGAGCACGGGGGAGCTGCTTTTT. The encoded protein is CASSYPAGESTGELLF.

This clonotype was observed a few times. A clone one base away is much larger, so this may be a read error. It is likely a read error, because the conserved phenylalanine at the end of the CDR3 is missing. This chain joins TRBV12-3 or TRBV12-4 and TRBJ2-1; D is uncertain. The CDR3 is 11 residues long. The germline V and J ends were trimmed by 6 bases and 10 bases, with 10 bases remaining between them. In DNA, the CDR3 is TGTGCCAGCAGATATGGTTTGGAGCAGTTCCTC. It yields the protein CASRYGLEQFL.

About this clonotype: One junction end disagrees with the germline gene, perhaps due to a read error. The chain links TRBV6-5 to TRBJ1-1, with unresolved D. The CDR3 covers 14 residues. Germline CDR1 is MNHEY and CDR2 is SVGAGI. The CDR3 DNA sequence: TGTGCCAGCAGTTACTCGAGGCGAGACACTGAAGCTTTCTTC. Amino acids: CASSYSRRDTEAFF.

This clonotype has a count of ten or more. This rearrangement joins TRBV6-6 to TRBJ1-1; D unclear. Germline V gives CDR1 MNHNY, CDR2 SVGAGI (reference sequence). V lost 7 bases to trimming and J lost 5 bases, with 14 bases between them. CDR3 size: 13 residues. This CDR3 reads CASKNPQDTEAFF. The CDR3 DNA reads TGTGCCAGCAAAAACCCCCAGGATACTGAAGCTTTCTTT.

Remarks on this clonotype: One base away lies a much larger clone, so this may be a sequencing read error. The chain is built from TRBV6-4 and TRBJ2-1; a weak D match, TRBD1 (8 bases). Germline lookup yields CDR1 MRHNA and CDR2 SNTAGT. The germline V and J ends were trimmed by 9 bases and 8 bases, with 26 bases remaining between them. The CDR3 has 16 amino acids. The CDR3 nucleotides are TGTGCCAGTTCCCCCGTGACAGGGGAGGGATGGGATGAGCAGTTCTTC. As protein: CASSPVTGEGWDEQFF.

On this clonotype: A much larger clone lies one base from this, so it may be a read error. The rearrangement joins TRBV12-3 or TRBV12-4 to TRBJ2-5, with no clear D. V was pared by 10 bases and J by 5 bases, with 14 bases between. This CDR3 region has 12 residues. CDR3 coding DNA: TGTGCCAACAGAAACAACCTGGAGACCCAGTACTTC. This encodes CANRNNLETQYF.

As for this clonotype: It may be a read error: a sequence one base away is much more abundant. The J gene is TRBJ2-7, the V gene TRBV29-1; TRBD2 might be the D (6 bases). The CDR3 spans 14 residues. Germline V gives CDR1 SQVTM, CDR2 ANQGSEA. CDR3 sequence (DNA): TGCGGCGTTGGAATAGCGGTGAGCAGAAACGAGCAGTACTTC. Translating gives CGVGIAVSRNEQYF.